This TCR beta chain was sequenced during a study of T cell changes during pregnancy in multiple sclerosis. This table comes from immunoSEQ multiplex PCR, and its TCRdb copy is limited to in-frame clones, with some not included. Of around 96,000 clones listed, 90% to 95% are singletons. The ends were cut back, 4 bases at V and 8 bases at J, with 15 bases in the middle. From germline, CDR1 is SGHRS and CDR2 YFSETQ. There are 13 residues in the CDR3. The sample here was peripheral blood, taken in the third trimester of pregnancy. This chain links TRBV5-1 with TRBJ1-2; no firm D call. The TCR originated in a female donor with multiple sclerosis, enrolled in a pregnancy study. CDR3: CASSPHTGAGYTF. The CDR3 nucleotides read TGCGCCAGCAGCCCTCACACCGGAGCCGGCTACACCTTC.